This is a list of T cell receptor beta chains from one sample in a study of CD8+CD57+ T cells in acquired aplastic anemia. One entry per CDR3 protein results from TCRdb running MiXCR on the reads. The sample has 400,000 to 450,000 distinct CDR3 sequences, 55% to 70% seen once. The sample comprised sorted CD4+, CD8+, or CD8+CD57+ T cells (not recorded which) from PBMCs. All receptors derive from a human donor in good health, serving as a control. Both conserved end residues are part of each CDR3. The D gene is left open where the match is weak. Only part of the rows carry a size: once, few, many, or a class if the clone is expanded.

few	TRBV30	17	TRBJ1-4	.	CAWSHSLSTGSRFKLFF	TGTGCCTGGAGTCATTCGCTTAGTACTGGCAGCCGATTCAAACTGTTTTTT
many	TRBV7-3	13	TRBJ1-2	.	CASSLGSDYGYTF	TGTGCCAGCAGCTTAGGTTCCGACTATGGCTACACCTTC
many	TRBV2	15	TRBJ2-4	TRBD2	CASRGTSLQSDIQYF	TGTGCCAGCAGGGGGACTAGTCTACAGTCGGACATTCAGTACTTC
many	TRBV12-3/TRBV12-4	12	TRBJ2-1	.	CASSSRDNEQFF	TGTGCCAGCAGTTCCCGAGACAATGAGCAGTTCTTC
.	TRBV15	17	TRBJ2-5	TRBD1	CATSGFSGTVHYGTQYF	TGTGCCACCAGCGGCTTCTCCGGGACAGTACATTACGGGACCCAGTACTTC
once	TRBV7-6	14	TRBJ1-4	.	CASSLGQLNEKLFF	TGTGCCAGCAGCCTAGGACAGTTAAATGAAAAACTGTTTTTT
.	TRBV15	15	TRBJ2-5	TRBD1	CATSRGTGTKEKLYF	TGTGCCACCAGCAGAGGGACAGGAACCAAAGAAAAACTGTATTTT
.	TRBV20-1	13	TRBJ2-5	.	CSALDEGTGPQYF	TGCAGTGCCCTCGATGAGGGGACGGGGCCCCAGTACTTC
once	TRBV7-2	18	TRBJ2-1	.	CSSSQYRGGGRVHNEQFF	TGCTCCAGCAGCCAATACCGAGGGGGGGGACGGGTGCACAATGAGCAGTTCTTC
.	TRBV7-2	13	TRBJ1-5	.	CASSSGVAHTQHF	TGTGCCAGCAGCTCGGGCGTAGCGCACACCCAACATTTT
many	TRBV10-3	12	TRBJ1-5	.	CAISESGQPQHF	TGTGCCATCAGTGAGTCGGGTCAGCCCCAGCATTTT
.	TRBV7-3	13	TRBJ1-2	TRBD1	CASSLQTGDGYTF	TGTGCCAGCAGCTTACAAACAGGGGATGGCTACACCTTC
.	TRBV7-2	15	TRBJ2-3	.	CASSHKPPSEEFTYF	TGTGCCAGCAGCCACAAACCCCCCAGCGAAGAATTCACCTATTTT
.	TRBV9	14	TRBJ1-1	TRBD1	CASSTRTGNTEAFF	TGTGCCAGCAGCACCCGGACAGGGAACACTGAAGCTTTCTTT
.	TRBV20-1	15	TRBJ2-5	TRBD2	CSAPRLSGDQETQYF	TGCAGTGCCCCACGGCTCAGCGGGGACCAAGAGACCCAGTACTTC
once	TRBV6-1	15	TRBJ1-6	TRBD1	CASNRQGASNSPLHF	TGTGCCAGCAATCGACAGGGGGCGAGCAATTCACCCCTCCACTTT
once	TRBV7-8	15	TRBJ2-7	.	CASSLGPGATYEQYF	TGTGCCAGCAGCTTAGGGCCAGGGGCAACCTACGAGCAGTACTTC
many	TRBV6-2/TRBV6-3	14	TRBJ2-2	TRBD1	CASSWTGYTGELFF	TGTGCCAGCAGTTGGACAGGCTACACCGGGGAGCTGTTTTTT
.	TRBV2	14	TRBJ1-2	TRBD1	CASRYGTGYYGYTF	TGTGCCAGCAGGTACGGGACAGGTTACTATGGCTACACCTTC
few	TRBV20-1	15	TRBJ2-7	TRBD1	CSARRGGIASYEQYF	TGCAGTGCTAGAAGAGGGGGCATCGCGTCCTACGAGCAGTACTTC
.	TRBV7-2	13	TRBJ2-1	.	CASSSITYNEQFF	TGTGCCAGCAGTTCGATAACCTACAATGAGCAGTTCTTC
.	TRBV2	13	TRBJ2-1	.	CASISHWLVEQVF	TGTGCCAGCATATCACATTGGTTGGTTGAGCAAGTATTC
many	TRBV4-3	14	TRBJ2-1	.	CASSQDLRANEQFF	TGCGCCAGCAGCCAAGATCTTAGGGCTAATGAGCAGTTCTTC
.	TRBV7-4	19	TRBJ2-7	TRBD2	CASSWVETSGGTCSYEQYF	TGTGCCAGCAGCTGGGTGGAGACGAGCGGGGGCACGTGCTCCTACGAGCAGTACTTC
.	TRBV2	14	TRBJ2-7	TRBD1	CASSETGASNEQYF	TGTGCCAGCAGCGAAACAGGGGCTTCCAACGAGCAGTACTTC
.	TRBV12-3/TRBV12-4	15	TRBJ2-7	.	CASSANGINGYELYF	TGTGCCAGCAGCGCCAATGGGATCAACGGCTACGAGCTGTACTTC
.	TRBV20-1	15	TRBJ1-3	.	CSAREKRVSGNTIYF	TGCAGTGCTAGAGAGAAACGGGTCTCTGGAAACACCATATATTTT
.	TRBV11-2	12	TRBJ1-1	.	CASSYTAEDHTF	TGTGCCAGCAGCTATACTGCGGAGGACCATACCTTT
.	TRBV29-1	15	TRBJ1-1	TRBD1	CSPRTGDLMNTEAFF	TGCAGCCCTAGGACAGGAGATCTCATGAACACTGAAGCTTTCTTT
.	TRBV7-8	14	TRBJ2-7	.	CASSLGGVPQQQYF	TGTGCCAGCAGTTTAGGTGGGGTCCCACAGCAGCAGTATTTC
many	TRBV5-5	16	TRBJ2-5	TRBD2	CASSRTSGGSGETQYF	TGTGCCAGCAGCAGGACTAGCGGGGGGTCGGGCGAAACCCAGTACTTC
.	TRBV7-9	10	TRBJ1-1	.	CASMHVEAFF	TGTGCCAGCATGCACGTCGAAGCTTTCTTT
.	TRBV19	13	TRBJ1-2	.	CARGDREYLGYTF	TGTGCCAGGGGGGATAGGGAATATCTGGGCTACACCTTC
few	TRBV7-3	13	TRBJ2-3	.	CASSLTQGDTQYF	TGTGCCAGCAGCTTGACCCAGGGAGATACGCAGTATTTT
.	TRBV7-2	14	TRBJ1-1	TRBD1	CASSQGQGGTSAYF	TGTGCCAGCAGCCAAGGACAGGGGGGGACTTCGGCTTACTTT
many	TRBV28	16	TRBJ2-6	TRBD1	CASTQTGVGGANVLTF	TGTGCCAGCACCCAGACAGGGGTCGGAGGGGCCAACGTCCTGACTTTC
many	TRBV7-2	14	TRBJ2-5	.	CASSEGRNQETQYF	TGTGCCAGCAGCGAGGGACGGAACCAAGAGACCCAGTACTTC
.	TRBV7-9	16	TRBJ1-3	.	CASSSTGTYPMNTIYF	TGTGCCAGCAGCTCGACCGGGACATACCCAATGAACACTATATATTTT
few	TRBV25-1	17	TRBJ2-1	TRBD1	CASSVPGQGGSYNEQFF	TGTGCCAGCAGTGTCCCGGGACAGGGGGGCAGCTACAATGAGCAGTTCTTC
.	TRBV12-3/TRBV12-4	15	TRBJ2-1	.	CASSPVTGSYNEQFF	TGTGCCAGCAGTCCAGTGACAGGATCCTACAATGAGCAGTTCTTC
.	TRBV7-3	16	TRBJ2-1	TRBD2	CASSLRAGTSGNEQFF	TGTGCCAGCAGCTTACGAGCAGGGACTAGCGGAAATGAGCAGTTCTTC
.	TRBV9	13	TRBJ1-2	.	CASSVVRDYRYAF	TGTGCCAGCAGCGTGGTGCGGGACTATCGCTACGCATTC
many	TRBV20-1	13	TRBJ1-1	.	CSARDPPAAEAFF	TGCAGTGCTAGAGACCCCCCCGCAGCTGAAGCTTTCTTT
once	TRBV29-1	13	TRBJ1-2	.	CSDYLGGWGGYTF	TGCAGCGACTACCTGGGGGGGTGGGGTGGCTACACCTTC
.	TRBV7-9	15	TRBJ2-2	.	CASTTQRSGTGELFF	TGTGCCAGCACCACCCAGAGGTCGGGCACCGGGGAGCTGTTTTTT
many	TRBV20-1	14	TRBJ2-7	TRBD2	CSARTSGSHYEQYF	TGCAGTGCTAGGACTAGCGGGTCCCACTACGAGCAGTACTTC
.	TRBV12-5	18	TRBJ1-3	.	CASGLVLGPDKWGSTIYF	TGTGCTAGTGGTTTGGTACTGGGCCCTGATAAATGGGGAAGCACCATATATTTT
.	TRBV11-2	16	TRBJ2-1	.	CASSLVGASSYNEQFF	TGTGCCAGCAGCCTAGTGGGTGCGAGCTCCTACAATGAGCAGTTCTTC
.	TRBV7-3	12	TRBJ1-4	.	CASSSLTGGLFF	TGTGCCAGCAGCTCTCTAACCGGGGGACTGTTTTTT
.	TRBV20-1	15	TRBJ1-5	.	CSATSERSAHQPQHF	TGCAGTGCTACCTCCGAAAGGTCAGCGCATCAGCCCCAGCATTTT
once	TRBV7-3	16	TRBJ2-7	TRBD1	CASRKEQGAGSYEQYF	TGTGCCAGCAGGAAAGAACAGGGGGCGGGCTCCTACGAGCAGTACTTC
.	TRBV2	13	TRBJ1-1	.	CASRIPQGTEAFF	TGTGCCAGCAGGATTCCGCAGGGCACTGAAGCTTTCTTT
few	TRBV29-1	11	TRBJ1-3	.	CSVALGNTIYF	TGCAGCGTCGCCCTCGGAAACACCATATATTTT
.	TRBV10-3	13	TRBJ2-7	TRBD1	CAISPWDSYEQYF	TGTGCCATCAGCCCGTGGGACAGCTACGAGCAGTACTTC
many	TRBV6-1	15	TRBJ1-6	.	CASSEGEYYNSPLHF	TGTGCCAGCAGTGAAGGGGAGTACTATAATTCACCCCTCCACTTT